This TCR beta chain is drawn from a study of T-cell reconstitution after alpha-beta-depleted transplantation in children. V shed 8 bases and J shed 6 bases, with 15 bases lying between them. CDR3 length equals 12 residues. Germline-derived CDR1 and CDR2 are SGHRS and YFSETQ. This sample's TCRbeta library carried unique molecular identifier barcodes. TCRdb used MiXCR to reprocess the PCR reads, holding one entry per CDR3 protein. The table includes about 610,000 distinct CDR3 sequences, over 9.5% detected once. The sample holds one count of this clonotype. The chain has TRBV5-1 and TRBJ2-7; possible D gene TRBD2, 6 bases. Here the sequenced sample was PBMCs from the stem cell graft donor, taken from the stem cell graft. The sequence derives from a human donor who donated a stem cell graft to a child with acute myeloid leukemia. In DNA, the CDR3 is TGCGCCAGTGCGGAGGGTTATGCCGAGCAGTACTTC. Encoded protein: CASAEGYAEQYF. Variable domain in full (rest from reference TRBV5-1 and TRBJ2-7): KAGVTQTPRYLIKTRGQQVTLSCSPISGHRSVSWYQQTPGQGLQFLFEYFSETQRNKGNFPGRFSGRQFSNSRSEMNVSTLELGDSALYLCASAEGYAEQYFGPGTRLTVT.